What follows describes a single T cell receptor (beta chain). No cognate antigen has been identified for it. Per-base quality was not reported, and no clone a single base away is much larger than it. Profiling of TCR beta VDJ combinations and CDR3 sequences used genomic DNA as the template. An Illumina HiSeq 2000 was the platform used for TCR repertoire sequencing. Per the authors' processing: TRBV/TRBJ rearrangement plots, CDR3 size and DJ length profiles, and Simpson's diversity index were used to assess repertoires. The most abundant DNA sequence in the deep sequencing data was defined as the immunodominant clone. CDR3 amino acid sequences were screened for sharing across subjects and were compared with published repertoires and the VDJdb database. Using fastp at Q25 and MiXCR, TCRdb reprocessed the public reads and kept productive beta chains. Every CDR3 protein is listed once, alongside the most common genes and DNA of its rows. These V and J calls originate from TCRdb's pipeline instead of the authors' own analysis. The sample contains about half a million distinct CDR3 sequences, around 30% of them found a single time. Of the sample, about 0.8% is held by the ten largest clones.

CDR1 and CDR2, looked up from the germline V gene, are SGHVS and FQNEAQ. The CDR3 sequence holds 15 residues, the cysteine and phenylalanine included. Here the CDR3 DNA is all that survives: 45 bases in frame from base 1. Clipping removes 5 bases from V and 6 bases from J, with 7 as the unmatched junction base count. These data belong to a study of CD8+CD57+ T cells in acquired aplastic anemia (dated by TCRdb to the late 2010s). Study-wide context: A mean of approximately 3 ug of DNA, ranging from roughly 0.19 to 27.4 ug, was extracted from sorted CD4+ and CD8+ cells. A CD8+CD57+ expansion meant a frequency higher than the mean frequency seen in healthy subjects.

Broader findings and caveats from the paper: Between patients and healthy controls, no significant difference in CD8+ Simpson's diversity was found (P=0.060). Although 25 to 30 CD8+ CDR3 sequences were shared by patients and controls, these sequences appeared highly expressed in patients and within the immunodominant clones of patients.

Patients chosen for sequencing had shown expansion of CD8+CD57+ cells by flow cytometry. Every patient had severe acquired aplastic anemia, diagnosed using the International Study of Aplastic Anemia and Agranulocytosis and Camitta criteria. Patients had received no therapy at the time of blood sampling. In the study, sorted CD4+ and CD8+ blood T cells from patients with severe aplastic anemia and from healthy subjects underwent deep sequencing of TCR repertoires. Patients were enrolled under clinicaltrials.gov protocols 00001620, 01623167, 00001397, 00071045, 00081523 and 00961064 in the USA. Ficoll-Paque density gradient centrifugation was used to isolate peripheral blood mononuclear cells. Before DNA was extracted, CD4+ and CD8+ T cells were sorted using either FACS or magnetic beads.

The chain joins TRBV7-8 to TRBJ2-1; 10 of the junction bases match TRBD2. This TCR was sampled from a human donor with aplastic anemia. Sequencing was performed on sorted CD4+, CD8+, or CD8+CD57+ T cells (not recorded which) from PBMCs. The CDR3 reads CASSLSSGGPNEQFF. The DNA sequence is given as TGTGCCAGCAGCCTCTCTAGCGGGGGACCCAATGAGCAGTTCTTC.